The sequence of this TCR beta chain was determined in a study of blood T cell repertoires in COVID-19. Study background: The study drew acute and convalescent COVID-19 samples from the United States, Italy and Spain. The analysed material was cDNA or gDNA that came from T cells, B-cell-depleted T cells, or PBMCs.

Original processing methods: By means of reference gene primer amplification, nucleated cell counts were estimated. Assay: immunoSEQ multiplex PCR; the TCRdb copy retains only in-frame clones and omits some. Clone size and the V and J calls come from that table; the DNA yielded D and trimming. The table lists under 150,000 clones, roughly 88% of them singletons. The CDR3 length is 14 residues. The germline CDR1 and CDR2 sequences are SGHDT and YYEEEE. The ends were cut back, 2 bases at V and 0 bases at J, with 9 bases in the middle. The receptor comes from a woman aged 55-70 years with COVID-19, enrolled during active disease. The specimen was peripheral blood. The chain joins TRBV5-6 to TRBJ2-7; D perhaps matches TRBD1 (6 bases). This chain's CDR3 is CASSFPGDSYEQYF. The CDR3 coding sequence is TGTGCCAGCAGCTTCCCAGGGGACTCCTACGAGCAGTACTTC.